This TCR beta chain was identified in a study of blood T cell repertoires in COVID-19. On the study more broadly: Samples representing acute and convalescent COVID-19 were sourced from the United States, Italy and Spain. The analysed material was cDNA or gDNA that came from T cells, B-cell-depleted T cells, or PBMCs.

Per the original data handling: How many nucleated cells were present was estimated from reference gene primer amplification. The table came from immunoSEQ multiplex PCR; TCRdb's copy has only in-frame clones and leaves some out. D and trimming were read from the DNA, whereas the V and J calls and clone size are those reported in that table. The sample has 190,000 or so clones, approximately 85% seen once. The CDR3 totals 15 residues. The V gene's germline CDR1 is MNHEY and CDR2 SVGAGI. The ends were cut back, 7 bases at V and 5 bases at J, with 15 bases in the middle. Sequencing used peripheral blood. This clonotype was sampled from a woman of 80 years or more with acute or convalescent COVID-19. This chain uses TRBV6-5 with TRBJ1-6; D is undetermined. This CDR3 is CASTWAPTNNSPLHF. The CDR3 DNA follows: TGTGCCAGCACATGGGCACCGACGAATAATTCACCCCTCCACTTT.